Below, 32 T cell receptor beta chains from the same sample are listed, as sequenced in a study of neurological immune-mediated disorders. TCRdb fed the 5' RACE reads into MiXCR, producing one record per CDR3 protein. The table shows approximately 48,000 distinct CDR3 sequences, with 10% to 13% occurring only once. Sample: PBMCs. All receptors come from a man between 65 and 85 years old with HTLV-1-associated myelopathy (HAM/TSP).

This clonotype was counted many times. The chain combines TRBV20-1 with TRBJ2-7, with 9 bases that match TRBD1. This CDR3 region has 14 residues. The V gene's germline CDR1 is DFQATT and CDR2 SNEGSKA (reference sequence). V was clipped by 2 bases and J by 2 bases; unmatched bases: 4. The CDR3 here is CSARQGTGTYEQYF. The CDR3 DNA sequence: TGCAGTGCTAGACAAGGGACAGGGACCTACGAGCAGTACTTC.

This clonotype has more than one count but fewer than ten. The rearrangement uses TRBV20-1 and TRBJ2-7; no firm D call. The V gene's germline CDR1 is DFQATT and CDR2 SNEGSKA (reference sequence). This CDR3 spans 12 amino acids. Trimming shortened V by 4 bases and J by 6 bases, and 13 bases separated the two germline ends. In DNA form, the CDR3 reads TGCAGTGCTAAGCTCTCCTCTCCCGAGCAGTACTTC. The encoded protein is CSAKLSSPEQYF.

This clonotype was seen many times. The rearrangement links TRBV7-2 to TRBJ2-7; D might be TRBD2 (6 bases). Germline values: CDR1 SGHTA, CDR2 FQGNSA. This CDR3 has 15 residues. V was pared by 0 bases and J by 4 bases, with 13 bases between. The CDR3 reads CASSLAGGTKYEQYF. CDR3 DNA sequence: TGTGCCAGCAGCTTAGCTGGAGGGACCAAATACGAGCAGTACTTC. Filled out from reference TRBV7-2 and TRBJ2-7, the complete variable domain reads GAGVSQSPSNKVTEKGKDVELRCDPISGHTALYWYRQSLGQGLEFLIYFQGNSAPDKSGLPSDRFSAERTGGSVSTLTIQRTQQEDSAVYLCASSLAGGTKYEQYFGPGTRLTVT.

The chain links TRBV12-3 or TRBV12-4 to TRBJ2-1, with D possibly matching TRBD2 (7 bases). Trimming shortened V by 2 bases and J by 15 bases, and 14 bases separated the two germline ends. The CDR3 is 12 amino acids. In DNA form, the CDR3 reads TGTGCCAGCAGTTTACTAGCGGAGGGGGGGTTCTTC. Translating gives CASSLLAEGGFF.

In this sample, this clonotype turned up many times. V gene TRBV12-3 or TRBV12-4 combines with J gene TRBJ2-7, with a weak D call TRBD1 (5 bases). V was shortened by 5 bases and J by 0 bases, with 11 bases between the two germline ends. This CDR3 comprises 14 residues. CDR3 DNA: TGTGCCAGCAGTCGGACATACCCCTCCTACGAGCAGTACTTC. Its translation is CASSRTYPSYEQYF.

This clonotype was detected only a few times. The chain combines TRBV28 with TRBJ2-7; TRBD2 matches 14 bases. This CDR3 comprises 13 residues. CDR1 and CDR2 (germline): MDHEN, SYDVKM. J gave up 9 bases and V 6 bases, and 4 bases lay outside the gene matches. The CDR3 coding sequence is TGTGCCAGCAGGGGGACTAGCGGGGGCAGGCAGTACTTC. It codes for CASRGTSGGRQYF.

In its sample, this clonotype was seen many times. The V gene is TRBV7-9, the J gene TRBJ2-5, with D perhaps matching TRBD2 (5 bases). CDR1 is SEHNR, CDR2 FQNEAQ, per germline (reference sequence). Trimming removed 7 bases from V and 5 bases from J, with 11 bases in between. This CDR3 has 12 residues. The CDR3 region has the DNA TGTGCCAGCAAAACTAGTTTGGAGACCCAGTACTTC. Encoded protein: CASKTSLETQYF.

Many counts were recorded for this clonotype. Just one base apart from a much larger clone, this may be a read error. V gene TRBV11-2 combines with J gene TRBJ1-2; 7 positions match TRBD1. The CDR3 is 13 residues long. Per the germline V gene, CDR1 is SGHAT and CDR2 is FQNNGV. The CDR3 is CASSRGQLYDYTF. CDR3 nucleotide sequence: TGTGCCAGCAGCCGGGGACAGCTCTATGACTACACCTTC.

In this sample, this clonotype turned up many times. The CDR3 bases are TGTGCCAGCAGCCCCAAGAGCGGGAGCTACGAGCAGTACTTC. It is translated as CASSPKSGSYEQYF. V gene TRBV7-9 combines with J gene TRBJ2-7; 8 bases fit TRBD2. J was trimmed by 3 bases and V by 5 bases; bases with no gene match: 6. Germline V gene lookup returns CDR1 SEHNR and CDR2 FQNEAQ (reference sequence). The CDR3 is 14 amino acids.

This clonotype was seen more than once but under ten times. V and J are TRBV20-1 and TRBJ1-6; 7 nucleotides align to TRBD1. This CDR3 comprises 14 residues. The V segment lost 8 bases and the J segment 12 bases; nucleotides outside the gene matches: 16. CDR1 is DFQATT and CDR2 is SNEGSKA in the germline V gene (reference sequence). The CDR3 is CSQYRDSGVGPLHF. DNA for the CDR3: TGCAGTCAATACCGGGACAGCGGGGTCGGACCCCTCCACTTT.

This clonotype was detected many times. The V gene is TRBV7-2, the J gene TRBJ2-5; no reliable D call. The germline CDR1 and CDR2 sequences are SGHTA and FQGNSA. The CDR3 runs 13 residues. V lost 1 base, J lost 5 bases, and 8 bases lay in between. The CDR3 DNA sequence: TGTGCCAGCAGCTTAGTCGGCAGGGAGACCCAGTACTTC. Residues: CASSLVGRETQYF.

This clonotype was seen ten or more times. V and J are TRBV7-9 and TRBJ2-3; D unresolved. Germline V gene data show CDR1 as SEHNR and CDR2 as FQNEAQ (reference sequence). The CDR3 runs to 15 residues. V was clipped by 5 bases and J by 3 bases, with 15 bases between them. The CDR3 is CASSPASMKTDTQYF. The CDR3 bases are TGTGCCAGCAGCCCAGCTAGTATGAAGACAGATACGCAGTATTTT.

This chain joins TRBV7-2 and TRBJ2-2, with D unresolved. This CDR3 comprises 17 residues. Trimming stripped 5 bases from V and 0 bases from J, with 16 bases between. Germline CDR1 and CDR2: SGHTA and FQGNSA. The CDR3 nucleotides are TGTGCCAGCAGCCAGTCAAGTGGTTCATCGAACACCGGGGAGCTGTTTTTT. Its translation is CASSQSSGSSNTGELFF.

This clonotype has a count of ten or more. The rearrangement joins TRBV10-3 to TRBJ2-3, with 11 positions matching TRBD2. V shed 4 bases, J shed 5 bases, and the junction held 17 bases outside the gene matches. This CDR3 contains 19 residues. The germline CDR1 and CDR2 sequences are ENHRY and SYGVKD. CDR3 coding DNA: TGTGCCATCAGTGGGAAACGTACTAGCGGGAGTATGGGAAAAGATACGCAGTATTTT. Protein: CAISGKRTSGSMGKDTQYF.

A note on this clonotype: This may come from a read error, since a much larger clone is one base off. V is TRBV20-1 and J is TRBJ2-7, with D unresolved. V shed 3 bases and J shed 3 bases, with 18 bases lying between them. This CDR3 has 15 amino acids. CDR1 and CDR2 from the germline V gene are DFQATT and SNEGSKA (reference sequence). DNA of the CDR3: TGCAGTGCTAGCCAGGTTTATGTGGCGAACTACGAGCAGTACTTC. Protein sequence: CSASQVYVANYEQYF.

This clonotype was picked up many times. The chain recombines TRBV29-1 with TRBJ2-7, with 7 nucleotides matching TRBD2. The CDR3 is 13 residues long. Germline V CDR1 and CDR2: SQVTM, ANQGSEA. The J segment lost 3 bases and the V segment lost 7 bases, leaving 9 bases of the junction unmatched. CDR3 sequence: CSALAGPLYEQYF. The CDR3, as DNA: TGCAGCGCCTTAGCGGGTCCACTCTACGAGCAGTACTTC.

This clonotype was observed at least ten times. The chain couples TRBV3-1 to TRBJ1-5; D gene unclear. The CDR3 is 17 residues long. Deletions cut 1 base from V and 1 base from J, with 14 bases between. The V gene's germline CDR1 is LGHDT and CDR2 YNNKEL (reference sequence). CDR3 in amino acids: CASSQASYGRSNQPQHF. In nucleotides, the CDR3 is TGTGCCAGCAGCCAAGCGTCGTACGGGAGGAGCAATCAGCCCCAGCATTTT.

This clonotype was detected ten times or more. The CDR3 DNA is TGTGCCAGCAGCTCTGAGGGTGTCCAGACTGAAGCTTTCTTT. Its protein is CASSSEGVQTEAFF. The V call is TRBV7-9, the J call TRBJ1-1; D unresolved. V was trimmed by 4 bases and J by 5 bases, leaving 14 bases between them. There are 14 residues in the CDR3. Germline CDR1 is SEHNR and CDR2 is FQNEAQ (reference sequence).

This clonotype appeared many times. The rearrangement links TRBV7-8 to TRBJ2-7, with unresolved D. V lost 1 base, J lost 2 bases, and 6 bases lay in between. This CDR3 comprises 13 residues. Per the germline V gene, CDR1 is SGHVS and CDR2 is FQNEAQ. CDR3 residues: CASSLGATYEQYF. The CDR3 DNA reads TGTGCCAGCAGCTTAGGGGCTACCTACGAGCAGTACTTC.

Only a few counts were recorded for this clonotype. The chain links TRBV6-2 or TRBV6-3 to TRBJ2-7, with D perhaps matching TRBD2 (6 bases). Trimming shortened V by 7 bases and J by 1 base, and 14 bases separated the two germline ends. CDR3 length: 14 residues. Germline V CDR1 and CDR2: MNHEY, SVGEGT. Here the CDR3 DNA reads TGTGCCAGCAACCTTGGCGGGATTTCCTACGAGCAGTACTTC. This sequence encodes CASNLGGISYEQYF.

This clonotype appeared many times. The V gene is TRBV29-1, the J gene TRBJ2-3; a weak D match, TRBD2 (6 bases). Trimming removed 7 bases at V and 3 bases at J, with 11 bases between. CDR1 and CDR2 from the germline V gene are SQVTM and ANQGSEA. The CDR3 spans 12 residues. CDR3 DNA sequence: TGCAGCGCGGAGGGGAATACAGATACGCAGTATTTT. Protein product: CSAEGNTDTQYF.

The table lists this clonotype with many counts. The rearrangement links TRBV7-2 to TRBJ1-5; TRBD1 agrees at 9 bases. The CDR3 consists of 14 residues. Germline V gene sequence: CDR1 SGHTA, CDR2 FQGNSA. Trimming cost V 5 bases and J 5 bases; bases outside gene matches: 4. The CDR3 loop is CASSPRTGDQPQHF. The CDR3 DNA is TGTGCCAGCAGCCCTAGGACAGGGGATCAGCCCCAGCATTTT.

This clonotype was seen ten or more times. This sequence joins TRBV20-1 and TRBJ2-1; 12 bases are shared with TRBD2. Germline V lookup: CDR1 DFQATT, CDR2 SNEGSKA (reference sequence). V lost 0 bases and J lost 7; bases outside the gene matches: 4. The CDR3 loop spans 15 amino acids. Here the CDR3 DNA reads TGCAGTGCTAGAGATAGCCTAGCGGGGGGGAATGAGCAGTTCTTC. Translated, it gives CSARDSLAGGNEQFF.

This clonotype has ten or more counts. The CDR3 spells CSAPDQGFREQYF. DNA for the CDR3: TGCAGTGCCCCGGACCAAGGATTTCGCGAGCAGTACTTC. This chain links TRBV20-1 with TRBJ2-7, with D unclear. Germline-derived CDR1 and CDR2 are DFQATT and SNEGSKA (reference sequence). The CDR3 runs 13 residues. V was trimmed by 6 bases and J by 6 bases, leaving 18 bases between them.

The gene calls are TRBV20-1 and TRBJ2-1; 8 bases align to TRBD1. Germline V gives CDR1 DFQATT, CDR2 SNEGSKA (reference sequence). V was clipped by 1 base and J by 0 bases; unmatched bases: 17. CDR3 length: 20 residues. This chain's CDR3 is CSARVVGTGGVDISYNEQFF. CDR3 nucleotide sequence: TGCAGTGCTAGAGTTGTCGGGACAGGAGGTGTGGATATCTCCTACAATGAGCAGTTCTTC.

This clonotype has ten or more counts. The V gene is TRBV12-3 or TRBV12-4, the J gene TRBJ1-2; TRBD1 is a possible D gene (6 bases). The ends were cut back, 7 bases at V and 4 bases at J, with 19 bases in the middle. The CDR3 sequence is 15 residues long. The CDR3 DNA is TGTGCCAGCAATAATCGACAGGCGGGGAGCTATGGCTACACCTTC. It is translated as CASNNRQAGSYGYTF.

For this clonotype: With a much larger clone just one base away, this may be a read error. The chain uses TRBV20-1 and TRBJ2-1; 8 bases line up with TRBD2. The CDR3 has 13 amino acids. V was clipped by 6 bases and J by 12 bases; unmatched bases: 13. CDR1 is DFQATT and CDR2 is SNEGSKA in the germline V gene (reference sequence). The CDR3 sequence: CSATTQRERRQFF. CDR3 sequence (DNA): TGCAGTGCGACAACCCAGCGGGAGAGGCGGCAGTTCTTC.

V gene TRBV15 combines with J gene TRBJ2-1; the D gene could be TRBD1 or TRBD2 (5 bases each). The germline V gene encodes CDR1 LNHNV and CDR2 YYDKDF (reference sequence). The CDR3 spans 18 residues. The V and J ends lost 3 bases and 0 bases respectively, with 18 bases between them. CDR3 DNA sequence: TGTGCCACCAGCAGTTTGGGACCCCTAAAGAGCTCCTACAATGAGCAGTTCTTC. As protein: CATSSLGPLKSSYNEQFF.

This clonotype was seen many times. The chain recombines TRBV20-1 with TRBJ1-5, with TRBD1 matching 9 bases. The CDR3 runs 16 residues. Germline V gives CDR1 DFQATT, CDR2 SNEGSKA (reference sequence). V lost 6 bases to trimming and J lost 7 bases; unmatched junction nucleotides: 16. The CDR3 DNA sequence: TGCAGTGCGAGCCCTCGGGACAGGGTATCGAAGCAGCCCCAGCATTTT. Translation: CSASPRDRVSKQPQHF.

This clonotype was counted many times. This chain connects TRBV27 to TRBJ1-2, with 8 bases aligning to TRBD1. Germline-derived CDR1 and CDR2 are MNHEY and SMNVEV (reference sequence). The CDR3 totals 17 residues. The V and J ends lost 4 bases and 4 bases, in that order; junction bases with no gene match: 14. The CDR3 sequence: CASSSTGAIVTFYGYTF. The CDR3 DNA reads TGTGCCAGCAGTTCGACAGGGGCCATCGTCACTTTCTATGGCTACACCTTC.

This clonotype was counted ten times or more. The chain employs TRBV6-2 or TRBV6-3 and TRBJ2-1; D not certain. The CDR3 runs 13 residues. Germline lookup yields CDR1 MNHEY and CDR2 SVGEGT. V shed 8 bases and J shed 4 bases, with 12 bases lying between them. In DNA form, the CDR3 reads TGTGCCAGCTCCCCGAGCCCGTACAATGAGCAGTTCTTC. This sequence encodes CASSPSPYNEQFF.

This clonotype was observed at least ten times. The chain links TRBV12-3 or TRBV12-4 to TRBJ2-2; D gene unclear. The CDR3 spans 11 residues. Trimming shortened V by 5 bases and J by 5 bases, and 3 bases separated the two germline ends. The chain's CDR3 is CASSTTGELFF. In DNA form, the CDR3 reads TGTGCCAGCAGTACGACCGGGGAGCTGTTTTTT.